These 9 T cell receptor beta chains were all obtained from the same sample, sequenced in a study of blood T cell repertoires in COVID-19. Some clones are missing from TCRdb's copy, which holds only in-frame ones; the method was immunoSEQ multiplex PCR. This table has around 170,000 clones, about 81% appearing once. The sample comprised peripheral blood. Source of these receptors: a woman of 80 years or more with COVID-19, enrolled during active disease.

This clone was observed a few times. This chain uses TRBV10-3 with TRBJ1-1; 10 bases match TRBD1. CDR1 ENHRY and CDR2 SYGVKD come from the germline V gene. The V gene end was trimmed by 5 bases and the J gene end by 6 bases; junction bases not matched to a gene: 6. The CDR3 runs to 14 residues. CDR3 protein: CAISPGQGTPEAFF. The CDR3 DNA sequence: TGTGCCATCAGTCCGGGACAGGGGACTCCTGAAGCTTTCTTT.

CDR3 DNA: TGTGCCATCAGTGACACGACCGGGACTAGCGGTTACAATGAGCAGTTCTTC. It translates to CAISDTTGTSGYNEQFF. This chain connects TRBV10-3 to TRBJ2-1, with 11 bases matching TRBD2. The CDR3 sequence is 17 residues long. Germline V gives CDR1 ENHRY, CDR2 SYGVKD. J gave up 4 bases and V 3 bases, and 8 bases lay outside the gene matches.

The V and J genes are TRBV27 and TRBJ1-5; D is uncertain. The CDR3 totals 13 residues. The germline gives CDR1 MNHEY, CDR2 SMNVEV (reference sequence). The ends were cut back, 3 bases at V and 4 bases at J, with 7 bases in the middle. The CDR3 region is CASSFQANQPQHF. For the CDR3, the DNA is TGTGCCAGCAGTTTTCAGGCTAATCAGCCCCAGCATTTT.

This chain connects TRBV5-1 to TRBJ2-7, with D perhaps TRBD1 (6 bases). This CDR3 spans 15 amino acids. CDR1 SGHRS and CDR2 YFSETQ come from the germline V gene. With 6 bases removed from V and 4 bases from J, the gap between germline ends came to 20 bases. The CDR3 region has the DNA TGCGCCAGCACCTACAGCGGATTCGGGACATACGAGCAGTACTTC. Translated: CASTYSGFGTYEQYF.

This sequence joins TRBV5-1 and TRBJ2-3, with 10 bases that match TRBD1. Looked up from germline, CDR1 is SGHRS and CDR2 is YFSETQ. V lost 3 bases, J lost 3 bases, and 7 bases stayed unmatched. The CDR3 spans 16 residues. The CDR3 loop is CASSSGTGARTDTQYF. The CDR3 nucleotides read TGCGCCAGCAGCTCTGGGACAGGGGCAAGGACAGATACGCAGTATTTT.

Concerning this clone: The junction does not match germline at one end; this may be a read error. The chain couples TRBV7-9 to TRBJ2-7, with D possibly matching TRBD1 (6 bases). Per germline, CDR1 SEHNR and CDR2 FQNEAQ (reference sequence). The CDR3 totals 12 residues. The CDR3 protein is CASSPGQRLPSF. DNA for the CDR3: TGTGCCAGCAGCCCCGGACAGCGACTACCCTCCTTC.

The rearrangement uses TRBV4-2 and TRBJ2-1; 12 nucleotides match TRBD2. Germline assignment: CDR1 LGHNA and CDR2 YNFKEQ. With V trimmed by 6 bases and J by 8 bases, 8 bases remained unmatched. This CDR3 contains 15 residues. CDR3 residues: CASRSTSGRSDEQFF. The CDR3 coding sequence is TGTGCCAGCAGATCCACTAGCGGGAGGTCGGATGAGCAGTTCTTC.

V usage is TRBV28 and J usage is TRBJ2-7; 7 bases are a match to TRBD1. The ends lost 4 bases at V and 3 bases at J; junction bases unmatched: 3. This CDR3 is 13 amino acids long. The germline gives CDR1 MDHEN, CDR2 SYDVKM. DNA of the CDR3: TGTGCCAGCAGTTGGGGACAGTTCTACGAGCAGTACTTC. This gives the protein CASSWGQFYEQYF.

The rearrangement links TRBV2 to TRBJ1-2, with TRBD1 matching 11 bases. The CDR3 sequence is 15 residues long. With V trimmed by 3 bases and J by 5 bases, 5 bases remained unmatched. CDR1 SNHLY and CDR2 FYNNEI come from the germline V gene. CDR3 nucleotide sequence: TGTGCCAGCAGTGATTGGGGACAGGGGGAATATGGCTACACCTTC. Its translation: CASSDWGQGEYGYTF.